A single sample is the source of the 27 T cell receptor beta chains below, sequenced in a study of blood T cell repertoires in COVID-19. Profiled with immunoSEQ multiplex PCR; TCRdb holds only in-frame clones, not every one. The repertoire consists of 150,000 to 200,000 clones, with 70% to 90% occurring once and the leading ten covering almost 1%. Sequencing was performed on peripheral blood. These receptors originate from a man aged 18 to 29 with acute or convalescent COVID-19.

The chain is built from TRBV28 and TRBJ2-6; tentatively, D is TRBD1 (6 bases). CDR3 length equals 15 residues. From germline, CDR1 is MDHEN and CDR2 SYDVKM. V was trimmed by 6 bases and J by 4 bases, leaving 13 bases between them. The CDR3 DNA follows: TGTGCCAGCAGGCCCACAGGGTACGGGGCCAACGTCCTGACTTTC. Its protein product is CASRPTGYGANVLTF.

V and J are TRBV28 and TRBJ1-3; 7 bases fit TRBD1. V lost 5 bases to trimming and J lost 4 bases; unmatched junction nucleotides: 8. The CDR3 has 15 amino acids. Germline CDR1 and CDR2: MDHEN and SYDVKM. CDR3 in DNA: TGTGCCAGCAGTGGAAGGGGGCTAGGAGGAAACACCATATATTTT. This gives the protein CASSGRGLGGNTIYF.

Only a few counts were recorded for this clone. The V and J genes are TRBV10-3 and TRBJ2-2; 8 bases align to TRBD1. Looked up from germline, CDR1 is ENHRY and CDR2 is SYGVKD. V lost 1 base and J lost 3; bases outside the gene matches: 1. The CDR3 has 15 residues. In nucleotides, the CDR3 is TGTGCCATCAGTGAGTTACAGGGGGACACCGGGGAGCTGTTTTTT. Translated: CAISELQGDTGELFF.

This clone came up once. This rearrangement joins TRBV19 to TRBJ1-5; 7 nucleotides line up with TRBD1. Germline CDR1 and CDR2: LNHDA and SQIVND (reference sequence). The CDR3 has 14 amino acids. V shed 10 bases and J 7 bases; nucleotides not matched to a gene: 13. CDR3 loop: CATKIGGGGQPQHF. The CDR3 nucleotides read TGTGCCACAAAAATAGGGGGCGGCGGCCAGCCCCAGCATTTT.

V is TRBV6-1 and J is TRBJ2-5; TRBD2 aligns across 10 bases. Germline CDR1 reads MNHNS; CDR2 reads SASEGT. The ends lost 0 bases at V and 2 bases at J; junction bases unmatched: 0. The CDR3 has 15 amino acids. This chain's CDR3 is CASSEASGGQETQYF. CDR3 nucleotides: TGTGCCAGCAGTGAAGCTAGCGGGGGGCAAGAGACCCAGTACTTC.

This clone was counted between two and nine times. The V and J genes are TRBV5-1 and TRBJ1-3; 8 bases align to TRBD1. The CDR3 extends over 18 amino acids. V dropped 3 bases and J dropped 0; count of bases not matched to a gene: 11. Germline-derived CDR1 and CDR2 are SGHRS and YFSETQ. The CDR3 nucleotides are TGCGCCAGCAGCTCTGGCCTGGGACAGGCCCACTCTGGAAACACCATATATTTT. It is translated as CASSSGLGQAHSGNTIYF.

This clone showed up just a few times. The chain employs TRBV30 and TRBJ1-1; D is unresolved. From germline, CDR1 is GTSNPN and CDR2 SVGIG (reference sequence). This CDR3 is built from 13 residues. The V gene lost 0 bases and the J gene lost 0 bases, with 5 bases spanning the gap. The CDR3 DNA reads TGTGCCTGGAGTGTACTCTTGAACACTGAAGCTTTCTTT. Its translation is CAWSVLLNTEAFF.

The rearrangement links TRBV28 to TRBJ2-2; possibly TRBD1 for D (6 bases). The CDR3 runs 15 residues. The V and J ends lost 3 bases and 5 bases respectively, with 13 bases between them. The V gene's germline CDR1 is MDHEN and CDR2 SYDVKM. The DNA for the CDR3 is TGTGCCAGCAGTTTGCAGGAAACAGGGACCGGGGAGCTGTTTTTT. Residues: CASSLQETGTGELFF.

The chain is built from TRBV2 and TRBJ2-7, with D perhaps TRBD2 (6 bases). Trimming pared 9 bases from V and 4 bases from J, leaving 10 bases between. The CDR3 has 11 amino acids. Per germline, CDR1 SNHLY and CDR2 FYNNEI. The CDR3 DNA is TGTGCCAGTTCACGGGGGTACGAGCAGTACTTC. It translates to CASSRGYEQYF.

This chain uses TRBV6-1 with TRBJ1-3; a weak D match, TRBD1 (6 bases). Germline V gives CDR1 MNHNS, CDR2 SASEGT. The ends were cut back, 4 bases at V and 0 bases at J, with 13 bases in the middle. The CDR3 contains 16 residues. The CDR3 DNA sequence: TGTGCCAGCAGTGGGAGAAGGACAGCCTCTGGAAACACCATATATTTT. This translates into CASSGRRTASGNTIYF.

This clone was counted between two and nine times. The chain carries TRBV5-4 and TRBJ1-4, with 7 positions matching TRBD1. With V trimmed by 4 bases and J by 6 bases, 9 bases remained unmatched. The CDR3 is 15 residues long. CDR1 is SGHNT, CDR2 YYREEE, per germline (reference sequence). CDR3 amino acids: CASSTGQPGDEKLFF. In nucleotides, the CDR3 is TGTGCCAGCAGCACGGGACAGCCAGGGGATGAAAAACTGTTTTTT.

This clone was found once. The chain carries TRBV6-9 and TRBJ1-2, with no clear D. The germline V gene encodes CDR1 MNHGY and CDR2 SVAAGI. V was cut by 3 bases and J by 5 bases, with 10 bases left in between. The CDR3 has 13 amino acids. CDR3 bases: TGTGCCAGCAGTTACGTAGCGGAGTATGGCTACACCTTC. As protein: CASSYVAEYGYTF.

The chain joins TRBV30 to TRBJ2-7; a weak D match, TRBD1 (6 bases). CDR1 and CDR2 from the germline V gene are GTSNPN and SVGIG (reference sequence). The V gene lost 5 bases and the J gene lost 5 bases, with 16 bases spanning the gap. The CDR3 runs to 13 residues. The CDR3, as DNA: TGTGCCTGGGGTACAGGGCTCAGGAACGAGCAGTACTTC. Residues: CAWGTGLRNEQYF.

The chain is built from TRBV4-1 and TRBJ2-7; 9 nucleotides agree with TRBD2. Germline V gene data show CDR1 as MGHRA and CDR2 as YSYEKL. CDR3 length: 15 amino acids. With 3 bases clipped from V and 4 bases from J, the junction kept 7 bases outside the gene matches. The DNA of the CDR3 is TGCGCCAGCAGCCACGCTAGCGGGGATTTGTACGAGCAGTACGTC. It translates to CASSHASGDLYEQYV.

The chain uses TRBV5-6 and TRBJ2-7, with D uncertain. V lost 0 bases and J 0 bases, leaving 7 bases between the germline ends. Germline V gene lookup returns CDR1 SGHDT and CDR2 YYEEEE. The CDR3 totals 14 residues. The chain's CDR3 is CASSLGGSSYEQYV. The DNA for the CDR3 is TGTGCCAGCAGCTTGGGAGGCAGCTCCTACGAGCAGTACGTC.

The rearrangement joins TRBV2 to TRBJ2-3, with 9 bases fitting TRBD2. CDR3 length: 18 amino acids. The V gene's germline CDR1 is SNHLY and CDR2 FYNNEI. V trimming: 3 bases; J trimming: 0 bases; junction bases outside the gene matches: 10. As DNA, the CDR3 is TGTGCCAGCAGTGATGCCGCAATAGCGGGGGCTAGCACAGATACGCAGTATTTT. Translation gives CASSDAAIAGASTDTQYF. Variable domain in full (rest from reference TRBV2 and TRBJ2-3): EPEVTQTPSHQVTQMGQEVILRCVPISNHLYFYWYRQILGQKVEFLVSFYNNEISEKSEIFDDQFSVERPDGSNFTLKIRSTKLEDSAMYFCASSDAAIAGASTDTQYFGPGTRLTVL.

V is TRBV13 and J is TRBJ1-1; perhaps TRBD1 as D (5 bases). The CDR3 has 14 amino acids. Per the germline V gene, CDR1 is PRHDT and CDR2 is FYEKMQ (reference sequence). V lost 5 bases to trimming and J lost 5 bases, with 15 bases between them. The CDR3 region is CASSPRPTETEAFF. CDR3 nucleotides: TGTGCCAGCAGCCCCCGACCGACAGAAACTGAAGCTTTCTTT.

This sequence joins TRBV5-6 and TRBJ2-7; tentatively, D is TRBD1 (6 bases). Germline CDR1 and CDR2: SGHDT and YYEEEE. V lost 5 bases and J lost 2, with 11 bases in between. The CDR3 spans 13 residues. The CDR3: CASRPTGTYEQYV. The CDR3, as DNA: TGTGCCAGCAGACCGACAGGAACCTACGAGCAGTACGTC.

This clone appeared a few times. V is TRBV5-1 and J is TRBJ1-1; D is unresolved. V lost 0 bases to trimming and J lost 3 bases, with 12 bases between them. Germline V gives CDR1 SGHRS, CDR2 YFSETQ. The CDR3 sequence is 15 residues long. The CDR3 sequence: CASSLDPGRDTEAFF. In DNA form, the CDR3 reads TGCGCCAGCAGCTTGGATCCGGGGAGGGACACTGAAGCTTTCTTT.

This clone came up a few times. The chain couples TRBV19 to TRBJ2-7; D remains unclear. CDR1 is LNHDA, CDR2 SQIVND, per germline (reference sequence). V gave up 3 bases and J gave up 0 bases, with 6 bases separating them. This CDR3 is 13 amino acids long. CDR3 sequence reads: CASSIKLSYEQYV. As DNA, the CDR3 is TGTGCCAGTAGTATCAAACTCTCCTACGAGCAGTACGTC.

The chain employs TRBV6-2 or TRBV6-3 and TRBJ2-5, with 11 bases fitting TRBD2. V shed 0 bases and J 6 bases; nucleotides not matched to a gene: 3. Germline values: CDR1 MNHEY, CDR2 SVGEGT. This CDR3 comprises 15 residues. The CDR3 DNA reads TGTGCCAGCAGTTACTCTCTAGCGGGGGGACAGACCCAGTACTTC. It encodes CASSYSLAGGQTQYF.

The chain uses TRBV5-1 and TRBJ1-1, with TRBD1 identical over 9 bases. Germline CDR1 is SGHRS and CDR2 is YFSETQ. The CDR3 consists of 17 residues. Germline trimming cut 0 bases from V and 6 bases from J; bases unmatched to any gene: 12. For the CDR3, the DNA is TGCGCCAGCAGCTTGGTAGTTGGACAGGGGAAATCGGCTGAAGCTTTCTTT. Translated: CASSLVVGQGKSAEAFF. The whole variable domain, filled in from reference TRBV5-1 and TRBJ1-1, reads KAGVTQTPRYLIKTRGQQVTLSCSPISGHRSVSWYQQTPGQGLQFLFEYFSETQRNKGNFPGRFSGRQFSNSRSEMNVSTLELGDSALYLCASSLVVGQGKSAEAFFGQGTRLTVV.

On this clone itself: Mismatch with germline at one junction end may stem from a read error. V usage is TRBV18 and J usage is TRBJ2-2, with 9 bases aligning to TRBD2. The germline CDR1 and CDR2 sequences are KGHSH and LQKENI. The CDR3 runs 16 residues. The DNA of the CDR3 is TGTGCCAGCTCACCAGCGGGGGGGCCGAAGACCGGGGAGCTGTTTTTT. Translating it yields CASSPAGGPKTGELFF.

The CDR3 reads CASSLRGAGEEKLFF. In DNA form, the CDR3 reads TGTGCCAGCAGCTTGCGGGGGGCAGGGGAGGAAAAACTGTTTTTT. The rearrangement uses TRBV5-5 and TRBJ1-4, with a weak D call TRBD1 (6 bases). The CDR3 covers 15 residues. The germline V gene encodes CDR1 SGHKS and CDR2 YYEKEE (reference sequence). Trimming pared 1 base from V and 8 bases from J, leaving 15 bases between.

The chain joins TRBV19 to TRBJ2-7; 8 nucleotides match TRBD1. The CDR3 is made up of 13 amino acids. Germline V gene lookup returns CDR1 LNHDA and CDR2 SQIVND (reference sequence). The junction had 3 bases not matched to a gene; V was cut back by 5 bases and J by 3 bases. The CDR3 nucleotides read TGTGCCAGTAGTTTCGGACAGGGCTACGAGCAGTACGTC. It is translated as CASSFGQGYEQYV.

V usage is TRBV4-2 and J usage is TRBJ1-5, with D maybe TRBD1 (5 bases). Between the trimmed V and J ends, which lost 1 base and 6 bases, there was a span of 19 bases. Germline values: CDR1 LGHNA, CDR2 YNFKEQ. The CDR3 length is 17 residues. Here the CDR3 reads CASSQVFKGRFAQPQHF. The CDR3 DNA follows: TGTGCCAGCAGCCAAGTGTTTAAGGGGCGATTCGCTCAGCCCCAGCATTTT.

J is TRBJ2-2 and V is TRBV4-1, with TRBD1 matching 7 bases. J was trimmed by 0 bases and V by 4 bases; bases with no gene match: 8. Germline assignment: CDR1 MGHRA and CDR2 YSYEKL. The CDR3 is 17 amino acids. This CDR3 is CASSPTGRIANTGELFF. CDR3 in DNA: TGCGCCAGCAGCCCGACAGGGAGAATCGCGAACACCGGGGAGCTGTTTTTT.